These T cell receptor beta chains were read from a single sample in a study of blood T cell repertoires in COVID-19. The table came from immunoSEQ multiplex PCR; TCRdb's copy has only in-frame clones and leaves some out. The sample lists about 45,000 clones, 83% occurring once. The sequenced sample consisted of peripheral blood. The receptors originated from an elderly man in a cohort sampled during active COVID-19. The CDR3 runs from the conserved cysteine through the conserved F or W. D genes are given only for firm matches. For some rows the clone size is stated as once, few or many, or as a class when expanded; others skip it.

d_gene: TRBD1; abundance: NA; v_gene: TRBV20-1; j_gene: TRBJ1-1; CDR3aa: CSQGGYTEAFF; CDR3nt: TGCAGTCAAGGGGGCTACACTGAAGCTTTCTTT
d_gene: NA; abundance: few; v_gene: TRBV11-2; j_gene: TRBJ2-7; CDR3aa: CASSPRRSSYEQYF; CDR3nt: TGTGCCAGCAGCCCACGGCGGAGCTCCTACGAGCAGTACTTC
d_gene: TRBD1; abundance: NA; v_gene: TRBV7-3; j_gene: TRBJ1-1; CDR3aa: CASSLGTGEAFF; CDR3nt: TGTGCCAGCAGCCTCGGGACAGGGGAAGCTTTCTTT
d_gene: TRBD2; abundance: NA; v_gene: TRBV3-1/TRBV3-2; j_gene: TRBJ2-1; CDR3aa: CASSQSGGNIEQFF; CDR3nt: TGTGCCAGCAGCCAAAGCGGGGGGAATATTGAGCAGTTCTTC
d_gene: NA; abundance: NA; v_gene: TRBV9; j_gene: TRBJ1-4; CDR3aa: CASSVALGAGDEKLFF; CDR3nt: TGTGCCAGCAGCGTAGCTTTGGGGGCCGGCGATGAAAAACTGTTTTTT
d_gene: TRBD1; abundance: NA; v_gene: TRBV7-9; j_gene: TRBJ1-5; CDR3aa: CASSLGTGELFSNQPQHF; CDR3nt: TGTGCCAGCAGCTTAGGGACAGGGGAACTCTTTAGCAATCAGCCCCAGCATTTT
d_gene: NA; abundance: NA; v_gene: TRBV28; j_gene: TRBJ1-5; CDR3aa: CASSLGVRGNQPQHF; CDR3nt: TGTGCCAGCAGTTTAGGAGTTCGGGGCAATCAGCCCCAGCATTTT
d_gene: NA; abundance: once; v_gene: TRBV7-9; j_gene: TRBJ1-2; CDR3aa: CASSLLLGGGEGYTF; CDR3nt: TGTGCCAGCAGCTTACTACTAGGGGGGGGCGAAGGCTACACCTTC
d_gene: TRBD1; abundance: NA; v_gene: TRBV2; j_gene: TRBJ1-5; CDR3aa: CASRGQGLFQPQHF; CDR3nt: TGTGCCAGCAGAGGACAGGGGCTCTTTCAGCCCCAGCATTTT
d_gene: TRBD1; abundance: NA; v_gene: TRBV10-1; j_gene: TRBJ1-5; CDR3aa: CASLDRANQPQHF; CDR3nt: TGCGCCAGCCTGGACAGGGCCAATCAGCCCCAGCATTTT
d_gene: NA; abundance: NA; v_gene: TRBV7-9; j_gene: TRBJ2-1; CDR3aa: CASSHPVTFLSYNEQFF; CDR3nt: TGTGCCAGCAGCCACCCGGTGACTTTCCTCTCCTACAATGAGCAGTTCTTC
d_gene: NA; abundance: NA; v_gene: TRBV19; j_gene: TRBJ2-1; CDR3aa: CASSIGVSYNEQFF; CDR3nt: TGTGCCAGTAGTATCGGTGTCTCCTACAATGAGCAGTTCTTC
d_gene: TRBD1; abundance: NA; v_gene: TRBV5-1; j_gene: TRBJ2-7; CDR3aa: CASSAGQGGYEQYF; CDR3nt: TGCGCCAGCAGCGCGGGACAGGGGGGCTACGAGCAGTACTTC
d_gene: NA; abundance: NA; v_gene: TRBV7-8; j_gene: TRBJ2-7; CDR3aa: CASSLIPGNPYEQYF; CDR3nt: TGTGCCAGCAGCTTAATCCCGGGAAACCCCTACGAGCAGTACTTC
d_gene: NA; abundance: NA; v_gene: TRBV20-1; j_gene: TRBJ2-3; CDR3aa: CSAFITPSQYF; CDR3nt: TGCAGTGCTTTCATCACACCATCGCAGTATTTT
d_gene: NA; abundance: NA; v_gene: TRBV7-9; j_gene: TRBJ2-1; CDR3aa: CASSPRGGNSYNEQFF; CDR3nt: TGTGCCAGCAGCCCCCGTGGCGGGAACTCTTACAATGAGCAGTTCTTC
d_gene: TRBD1; abundance: NA; v_gene: TRBV5-1; j_gene: TRBJ2-1; CDR3aa: CASSFSQGDEQFF; CDR3nt: TGCGCCAGCAGTTTCTCACAGGGGGATGAGCAGTTCTTC